This T cell receptor beta chain stems from a study of T-cell reconstitution after alpha-beta-depleted transplantation in children. For TCRbeta, the library was prepared with unique molecular identifiers. TCRdb reanalysed the PCR reads using MiXCR and keeps one entry per CDR3 protein. The table includes roughly 500,000 distinct CDR3 sequences, approximately 32% detected once. Unmatched junction bases numbered 2, after V lost 0 bases and J lost 3 bases. The germline V gene has CDR1 GTSNPN and CDR2 SVGIG (reference sequence). CDR3 length: 14 residues. This sequence originates from a human donor who donated a stem cell graft to a child with aplastic anemia. This specimen consisted of PBMCs from the stem cell graft donor, obtained from the stem cell graft. The V and J genes are TRBV30 and TRBJ2-7; 10 bases match TRBD1. CDR3 amino acids: CAWSVGTGVYEQYV. The CDR3 nucleotides are TGTGCCTGGAGTGTAGGGACAGGGGTCTACGAGCAGTACGTC.